Below, 2 T cell receptor beta chains from the same sample are listed, as sequenced in a study of response to subunit inactivated influenza vaccine (dated by TCRdb to the late 2010s). The library was prepared using RT-PCR. Sequenced on an Illumina HiSeq 2500. The public reads were run again by TCRdb, first through fastp at Q25 and then through MiXCR, and only productive beta chains were kept. Each entry merges the rows of one CDR3 protein and shows their most common DNA and genes. Present in this sample are approximately 700,000 distinct CDR3 sequences, roughly 14% of which were seen just once. The ten largest make up roughly 11% of the sample. The sample consisted of PBMCs from blood, taken about 11 days after vaccination. The source is a man aged 50 or older who received an inactivated influenza vaccine. Donor details come from another sample of the same person, matched by shared clones.

The V and J genes are TRBV7-9 and TRBJ2-1; TRBD1 matches 7 bases. This CDR3 is 15 amino acids long. With V trimmed by 1 base and J by 9 bases, 9 bases remained unmatched. Per the germline V gene, CDR1 is SEHNR and CDR2 is FQNEAQ (reference sequence). CDR3 DNA: TGTGCCAGCAGCTTAGAAGCTTTCAGGGGGTTTGAGCAGTTCTTC. It translates to CASSLEAFRGFEQFF.

In its sample, this clonotype was seen a few times. The V and J genes are TRBV18 and TRBJ2-5; maybe TRBD2 (6 bases). With 3 bases removed from V and 1 base from J, the gap between germline ends came to 12 bases. The CDR3 has 15 residues. Germline V gives CDR1 KGHSH, CDR2 LQKENI. The CDR3 sequence is CASSPGRRAQETQYF. The CDR3 nucleotides are TGTGCCAGCTCACCGGGTAGGAGGGCCCAAGAGACCCAGTACTTC.